The T cell receptor beta chain under discussion was sequenced for a study of T cells in Graves' hyperthyroidism and ophthalmopathy. The hyperthyroidism patients had all been newly diagnosed, and their disease duration was under 2 months. Their ages ranged from 18 to 65 years. Patients with uncontrolled infections, other autoimmune diseases, pregnancy or lactation were excluded. Germline V CDR1 and CDR2: PRHDT, FYEKMQ (reference sequence). The CDR3 contains 12 residues. V was trimmed by 3 bases and J by 6 bases, leaving 5 bases between them. There were TCR beta CDR3 regions amplified from RNA transcripts. Primed by the HTBI set, a first-round RT-PCR was run on the TCR CDR3. Via MiXCR, TCRdb re-called the multiplex PCR reads, giving one row per CDR3 protein. The table lists around 500,000 distinct CDR3 sequences, 14% of them singletons. About this clonotype itself: Its antigen remains unknown.

General study results and limits: The authors' 13 V-J model separated ophthalmopathy from stable hyperthyroidism. Ophthalmopathy onset followed model prediction by a median roughly 6.5 months.

This chain uses TRBV13 with TRBJ2-2; D is unclear. The source material was blood. This sequence originates from a woman under 30 with Graves' hyperthyroidism. The CDR3 here is CASSFLPGELFF. The CDR3 nucleotides read TGTGCCAGCAGCTTTCTTCCCGGGGAGCTGTTTTTT.